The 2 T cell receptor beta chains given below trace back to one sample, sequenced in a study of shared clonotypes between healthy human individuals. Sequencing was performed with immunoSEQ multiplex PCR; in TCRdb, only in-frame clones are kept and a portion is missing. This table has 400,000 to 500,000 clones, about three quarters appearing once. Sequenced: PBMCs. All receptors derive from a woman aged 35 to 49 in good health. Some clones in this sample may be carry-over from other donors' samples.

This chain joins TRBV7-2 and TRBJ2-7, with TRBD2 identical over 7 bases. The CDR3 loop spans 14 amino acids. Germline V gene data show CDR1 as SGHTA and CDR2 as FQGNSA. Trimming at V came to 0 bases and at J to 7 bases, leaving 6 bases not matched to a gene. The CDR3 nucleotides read TGTGCCAGCAGCTTAGCCTCCTGGGGAGGGGAGCAGTACTTC. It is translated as CASSLASWGGEQYF.

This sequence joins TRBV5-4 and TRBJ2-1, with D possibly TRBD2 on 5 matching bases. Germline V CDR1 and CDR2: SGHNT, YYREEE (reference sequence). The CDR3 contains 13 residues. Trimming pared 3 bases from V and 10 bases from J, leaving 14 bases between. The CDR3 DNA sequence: TGTGCCAGCAGCTATCCTAGCCTAGGCGAGCAGTTCTTC. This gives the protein CASSYPSLGEQFF.